These 16 T cell receptor beta chains were sequenced from one sample in a study of blood T cell repertoires in COVID-19 (TCRdb year 2020). Library preparation was by the immunoSEQ multiplex PCR assay. TCRdb re-hosts the immuneACCESS table, in-frame sequences only. Its copies lack some clones; in the studies checked, an unresolved V gene accounts for under half of them, and the cause for the rest is not known. Counted in this sample were around 130,000 clones; roughly four fifths of them appeared once. The ten most abundant clones make up 18% of the sample. Sequencing used PBMCs or T cells enriched from blood (not recorded which). These receptors all come from a man in his thirties or forties who had recovered from COVID-19.

The V call is TRBV24-1, the J call TRBJ2-2; 7 bases are a match to TRBD2. The CDR3 sequence is 15 residues long. The germline CDR1 and CDR2 sequences are KGHDR and SFDVKD. Trimming removed 2 bases from V and 4 bases from J; junction bases left unmatched: 3. The CDR3 spells CATSDSRTSTGELFF. CDR3 sequence (DNA): TGTGCCACCAGTGATTCCCGGACTAGCACCGGGGAGCTGTTTTTT.

This sequence joins TRBV4-1 and TRBJ1-6; TRBD1 might be the D (6 bases). Trimming left V 2 bases short and J 5 bases short, with 13 bases between. From germline, CDR1 is MGHRA and CDR2 YSYEKL. The CDR3 loop spans 16 amino acids. The CDR3 is CASSQTPGHNNSPLHF. In DNA, the CDR3 is TGCGCCAGCAGCCAAACGCCGGGACACAATAATTCACCCCTCCACTTT.

This clone was detected once. The chain combines TRBV4-1 with TRBJ2-1; a weak D match, TRBD2 (6 bases). The CDR3 extends over 16 amino acids. The germline V gene encodes CDR1 MGHRA and CDR2 YSYEKL. Trimming removed 2 bases from V and 2 bases from J, with 13 bases in between. CDR3 sequence: CASSQTIAAPYNEQFF. CDR3 in DNA: TGCGCCAGCAGCCAAACGATAGCGGCCCCCTACAATGAGCAGTTCTTC.

This clone appeared a single time. The chain combines TRBV23-1 with TRBJ2-1; 8 nucleotides agree with TRBD1. TRBV23-1 is sorted into the ORF group, with uncertain function. The V and J ends lost 2 bases and 5 bases, in that order; junction bases with no gene match: 8. This CDR3 is built from 16 residues. The CDR3 is CASSQILGTGNNEQFF. CDR3 nucleotide sequence: TGCGCCAGCAGTCAAATCCTCGGGACAGGAAACAATGAGCAGTTCTTC.

The rearrangement links TRBV3-1 (or the pseudogene TRBV3-2) to TRBJ2-1, with 7 bases that match TRBD2. In germline, CDR1 is LGHDT, CDR2 YNNKEL (reference sequence). This CDR3 comprises 16 residues. Trimming took 4 bases from V and 2 from J; bases not matched to a gene: 8. The CDR3 region has the DNA TGTGCCAGCAGCCGACTCCCTAGCGGAGCCTACAATGAGCAGTTCTTC. It is translated as CASSRLPSGAYNEQFF.

This chain connects TRBV4-1 to TRBJ2-6; D not resolved. V lost 1 base and J 3 bases, leaving 7 bases between the germline ends. The CDR3 is made up of 15 amino acids. CDR1 is MGHRA and CDR2 is YSYEKL in the germline V gene. Here the CDR3 DNA reads TGCGCCAGCAGCCAAGCGCAGTATGGGGCCAACGTCCTGACTTTC. It encodes CASSQAQYGANVLTF.

The chain recombines TRBV4-2 with TRBJ1-1; D gene ambiguous. V was trimmed by 0 bases and J by 1 base, leaving 9 bases between them. The CDR3 extends over 15 amino acids. The germline V gene has CDR1 LGHNA and CDR2 YNFKEQ. The chain's CDR3 is CASSQDLGRNTEAFF. The CDR3 DNA sequence: TGTGCCAGCAGCCAAGATCTGGGGAGGAACACTGAAGCTTTCTTT.

The genes are TRBV13 and TRBJ2-1; 8 positions match TRBD2. The V and J ends lost 4 bases and 0 bases, in that order; junction bases with no gene match: 8. Germline V CDR1 and CDR2: PRHDT, FYEKMQ (reference sequence). The CDR3 has 17 residues. CDR3 amino acids: CASSSVAGSSSYNEQFF. The CDR3, as DNA: TGTGCCAGCAGCTCTGTAGCGGGATCGAGCTCCTACAATGAGCAGTTCTTC.

This chain links TRBV18 with TRBJ2-2; the D gene is possibly TRBD2 (5 bases). With 2 bases removed from V and 1 base from J, the gap between germline ends came to 11 bases. CDR3 length equals 16 residues. CDR1 and CDR2 from the germline V gene are KGHSH and LQKENI. The CDR3 loop reads CASSPIRGMNTGELFF. The CDR3 nucleotides read TGTGCCAGCTCACCAATCCGGGGAATGAACACCGGGGAGCTGTTTTTT.

The CDR3 DNA reads TGTGCCACCAGCAGAGGGGCGGGGGGTCGCAATGAGCAGTTCTTC. As protein: CATSRGAGGRNEQFF. V and J are TRBV15 and TRBJ2-1; 8 bases are shared with TRBD2. Germline loops: CDR1 LNHNV, CDR2 YYDKDF (reference sequence). The CDR3 is 15 amino acids. The V segment lost 1 base and the J segment 6 bases; nucleotides outside the gene matches: 5. Drawing the rest from reference TRBV15 and TRBJ2-1, the complete variable domain is DAMVIQNPRYQVTQFGKPVTLSCSQTLNHNVMYWYQQKSSQAPKLLFHYYDKDFNNEADTPDNFQSRRPNTSFCFLDIRSPGLGDTAMYLCATSRGAGGRNEQFFGPGTRLTVL.

The chain links TRBV5-1 to TRBJ1-2; 10 bases fit TRBD1. Germline CDR1 SGHRS, CDR2 YFSETQ. Unmatched junction bases numbered 2, after V lost 3 bases and J lost 0 bases. This CDR3 comprises 15 residues. The CDR3 DNA is TGCGCCAGCAGCTGGACAGGGGGAGCTAACTATGGCTACACCTTC. Amino acid sequence: CASSWTGGANYGYTF.

V usage is TRBV10-2 and J usage is TRBJ2-3, with D possibly being TRBD2 (5 bases). This CDR3 spans 17 amino acids. The V gene lost 2 bases and the J gene lost 0 bases, with 15 bases spanning the gap. Germline V gives CDR1 WSHSY, CDR2 SAAADI. The DNA of the CDR3 is TGCGCCAGCAGTGAGATCCGGGGTCGGGCGAGCACAGATACGCAGTATTTT. Its translation: CASSEIRGRASTDTQYF.

The chain employs TRBV6-6 and TRBJ1-4; D gene ambiguous. Germline CDR1 is MNHNY and CDR2 is SVGAGI (reference sequence). Trimming removed 4 bases at V and 5 bases at J, with 11 bases between. The CDR3 length is 14 residues. CDR3 nucleotides: TGTGCCAGCAGTTCTACTGCCCCCAATGAAAAACTGTTTTTT. It is translated as CASSSTAPNEKLFF.

The chain couples TRBV6-5 to TRBJ1-4; D is undetermined. The CDR3 has 15 amino acids. CDR1 is MNHEY, CDR2 SVGAGI, per germline. Trimming pared 0 bases from V and 5 bases from J, leaving 10 bases between. The CDR3 sequence is CASSYSQANNEKLFF. As DNA, the CDR3 is TGTGCCAGCAGTTACTCGCAGGCCAACAATGAAAAACTGTTTTTT.

V usage is TRBV29-1 and J usage is TRBJ1-2; 10 bases match TRBD1. CDR3 length equals 15 residues. Trimming took 6 bases from V and 6 from J; bases not matched to a gene: 13. CDR1 SQVTM and CDR2 ANQGSEA come from the germline V gene. This CDR3 reads CSVDTTGTGEHGYTF. CDR3 sequence (DNA): TGCAGCGTCGATACTACCGGGACAGGGGAACATGGCTACACCTTC.

In this sample, this clone turned up once. The chain couples TRBV6-6 to TRBJ1-3, with D possibly being TRBD1 (5 bases). The germline gives CDR1 MNHNY, CDR2 SVGAGI (reference sequence). V lost 8 bases and J lost 0, with 14 bases in between. CDR3 length equals 15 residues. CDR3 sequence reads: CASSVGTRSGNTIYF. The CDR3 coding sequence is TGTGCCAGCTCTGTAGGGACTCGCTCTGGAAACACCATATATTTT.